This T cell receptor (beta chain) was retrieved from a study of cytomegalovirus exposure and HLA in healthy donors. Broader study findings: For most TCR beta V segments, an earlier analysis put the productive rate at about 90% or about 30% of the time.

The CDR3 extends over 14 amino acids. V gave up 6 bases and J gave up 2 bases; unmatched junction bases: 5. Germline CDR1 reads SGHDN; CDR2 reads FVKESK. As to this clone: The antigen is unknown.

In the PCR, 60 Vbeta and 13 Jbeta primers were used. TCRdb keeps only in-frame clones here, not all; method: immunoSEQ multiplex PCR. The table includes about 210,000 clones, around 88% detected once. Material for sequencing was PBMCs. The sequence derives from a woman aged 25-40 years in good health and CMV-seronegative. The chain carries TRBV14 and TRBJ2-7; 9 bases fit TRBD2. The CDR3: CASRRTSGPYEQYF. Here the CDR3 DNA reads TGTGCCAGCAGGCGAACTAGCGGGCCCTACGAGCAGTACTTC.